This T cell receptor beta chain came from a study of CD8 T cells in ankylosing spondylitis. TCRdb used MiXCR to reprocess the 5' RACE reads, holding one entry per CDR3 protein. The profile shows tens of thousands of distinct CDR3 sequences, 9% of them singletons. This clonotype was seen many times. Its cognate antigen is unknown. General study results and limits: Ankylosing spondylitis blood seemed to carry a telltale TCR beta motif made of under 10 highly homologous variants.

The clonotype was recovered from a male donor with ankylosing spondylitis. Material: blood, either unsorted or a sorted T cell fraction (not recorded which).

This CDR3 is CASSPAGGPWFF. As DNA, the CDR3 is TGTGCCAGCAGTCCTGCGGGGGGACCCTGGTTCTTC. The chain employs TRBV12-3 or TRBV12-4 and TRBJ2-1; 8 bases align to TRBD2. The V and J ends lost 5 bases and 15 bases, in that order; junction bases with no gene match: 9. The CDR3 is made up of 12 amino acids.